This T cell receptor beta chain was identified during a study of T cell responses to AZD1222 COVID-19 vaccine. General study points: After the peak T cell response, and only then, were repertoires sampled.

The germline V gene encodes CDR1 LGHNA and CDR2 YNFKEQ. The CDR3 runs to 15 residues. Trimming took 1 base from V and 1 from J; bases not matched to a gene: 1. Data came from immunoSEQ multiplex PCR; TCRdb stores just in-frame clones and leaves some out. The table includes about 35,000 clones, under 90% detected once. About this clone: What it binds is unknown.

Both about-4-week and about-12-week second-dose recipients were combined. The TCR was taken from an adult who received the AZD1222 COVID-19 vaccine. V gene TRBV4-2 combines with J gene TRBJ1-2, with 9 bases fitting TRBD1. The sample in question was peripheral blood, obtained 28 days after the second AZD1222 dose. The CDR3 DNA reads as TGTGCCAGCAGCCAAGGGACAGGGGATAACTATGGCTACACCTTC. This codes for CASSQGTGDNYGYTF.